This is a list of T cell receptor beta chains from one sample in a study of blood T cell repertoires in COVID-19. Only in-frame clones appear in the TCRdb table, and some are missing; sequencing was by immunoSEQ multiplex PCR. The sample holds more than 250,000 clones, over 75% seen once. Input material: PBMCs or T cells enriched from blood (not recorded which). These TCRs come from a woman in her twenties or thirties who had recovered from COVID-19. Each CDR3 is given with its conserved first and last residue. The D gene is left open where the match is weak.

V: TRBV5-4
J: TRBJ1-1
D: .
CDR3: CASSLNREAFF

V: TRBV28
J: TRBJ2-6
D: .
CDR3: CASWGGSAGANVLTF

V: TRBV29-1
J: TRBJ2-5
D: .
CDR3: CSVGAGAAQETQYF

V: TRBV5-4
J: TRBJ1-4
D: .
CDR3: CASSLAGVGNEKLFF

V: TRBV19
J: TRBJ1-6
D: .
CDR3: CASSPWEGRMNSPLHF

V: TRBV6-2/TRBV6-3
J: TRBJ2-7
D: TRBD1
CDR3: CASSYGDSSLKQYF

V: TRBV10-3
J: TRBJ2-7
D: TRBD2
CDR3: CAISDLGLAGGAEQYF

V: TRBV5-8
J: TRBJ1-2
D: .
CDR3: CASSLSLSGYTF

V: TRBV3-1/TRBV3-2
J: TRBJ2-6
D: TRBD1
CDR3: CASSPPWDRGRAGANVLTF

V: TRBV4-1
J: TRBJ1-5
D: TRBD1
CDR3: CASSQDQGAGNQPQHF

V: TRBV28
J: TRBJ1-2
D: .
CDR3: CASSPSDRPNYGYTF

V: TRBV6-1
J: TRBJ1-5
D: .
CDR3: CASSEARLVRAPGGGNQPQHF

V: TRBV7-2
J: TRBJ1-2
D: .
CDR3: CASSLLTAYGYTF

V: TRBV10-3
J: TRBJ1-3
D: .
CDR3: CAISVGGSRNSGNTIYF

V: TRBV6-4
J: TRBJ2-1
D: TRBD2
CDR3: CASSDSIGGGDEQFF

V: TRBV21-1
J: TRBJ1-1
D: .
CDR3: CASSTHGDRAYTEAFF

V: TRBV5-1
J: TRBJ1-1
D: TRBD1
CDR3: CASSTDWTGGTEAFF

V: TRBV19
J: TRBJ2-3
D: .
CDR3: CASSTLRLETDTQYF

V: TRBV29-1
J: TRBJ2-7
D: .
CDR3: CSVIQSYEQYF

V: TRBV2
J: TRBJ1-2
D: .
CDR3: CASREAGGNYGYTF

V: TRBV30
J: TRBJ1-5
D: TRBD1
CDR3: CAWDRGGQPQHF

V: TRBV5-6
J: TRBJ1-3
D: TRBD1
CDR3: CASSRDRDGNTIYF

V: TRBV27
J: TRBJ1-3
D: .
CDR3: CASRSVGGTGNTIYF

V: TRBV5-4
J: TRBJ1-3
D: TRBD1
CDR3: CASSLFLGQGVRGNTIYF

V: TRBV7-2
J: TRBJ2-3
D: TRBD2
CDR3: CASSRPTSGGPSTDTQYF

V: TRBV10-3
J: TRBJ1-1
D: .
CDR3: CAISGVGDTEAFF

V: TRBV27
J: TRBJ1-6
D: TRBD1
CDR3: CASSPRTGRNSPLHF

V: TRBV5-6
J: TRBJ2-7
D: TRBD2
CDR3: CASSLGSGDFYEQYF

V: TRBV25-1
J: TRBJ2-7
D: TRBD1
CDR3: CASRRTGAYEQYF